This T cell receptor beta chain came from a study of blood T cell repertoires in COVID-19. This CDR3 spans 14 amino acids. The V end lost 4 bases, the J end lost 10 bases, and 15 bases lay between the germline ends. Germline CDR1 and CDR2: SGHRS and YFSETQ. Assay used: immunoSEQ multiplex PCR; TCRdb lists only in-frame clones, some missing. The data show roughly 200,000 clones, with around 75% seen just once and approximately 5.9% held by the top ten. Seattle participants joined during active infection and were tracked over time. This clone was counted a few times. The TCR originated in a woman in her thirties or forties with COVID-19, enrolled during active disease. The chain has TRBV5-1 and TRBJ1-6; D may be TRBD1 (6 bases). Material for sequencing was peripheral blood. The CDR3 bases are TGCGCCAGCAGCCCTACAGGGTCGGCATCACCCCTCCACTTT. Residues: CASSPTGSASPLHF.